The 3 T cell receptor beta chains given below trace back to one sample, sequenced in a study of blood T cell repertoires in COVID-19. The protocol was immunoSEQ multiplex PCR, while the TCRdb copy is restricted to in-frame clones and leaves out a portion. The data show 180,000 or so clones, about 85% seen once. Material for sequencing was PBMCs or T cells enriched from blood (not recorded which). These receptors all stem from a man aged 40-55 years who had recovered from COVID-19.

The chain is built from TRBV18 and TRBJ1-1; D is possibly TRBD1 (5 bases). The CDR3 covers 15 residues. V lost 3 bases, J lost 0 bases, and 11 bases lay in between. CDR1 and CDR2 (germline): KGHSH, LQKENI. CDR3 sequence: CASSPGQLMNTEAFF. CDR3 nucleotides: TGTGCCAGCTCACCGGGGCAACTAATGAACACTGAAGCTTTCTTT.

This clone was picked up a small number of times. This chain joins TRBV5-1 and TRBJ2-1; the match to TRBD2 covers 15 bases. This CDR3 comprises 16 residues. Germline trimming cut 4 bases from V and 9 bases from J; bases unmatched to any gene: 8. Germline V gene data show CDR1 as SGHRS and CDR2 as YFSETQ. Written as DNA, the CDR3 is TGCGCCAGCAGCAACGGACTAGCGGGGGGGCCGGGTGAGCAGTTCTTC. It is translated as CASSNGLAGGPGEQFF. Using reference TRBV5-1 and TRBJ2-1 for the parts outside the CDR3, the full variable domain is KAGVTQTPRYLIKTRGQQVTLSCSPISGHRSVSWYQQTPGQGLQFLFEYFSETQRNKGNFPGRFSGRQFSNSRSEMNVSTLELGDSALYLCASSNGLAGGPGEQFFGPGTRLTVL.

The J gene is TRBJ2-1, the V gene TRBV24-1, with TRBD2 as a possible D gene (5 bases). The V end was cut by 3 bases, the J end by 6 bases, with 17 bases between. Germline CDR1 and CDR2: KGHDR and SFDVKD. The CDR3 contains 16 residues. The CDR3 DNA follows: TGTGCCACCAGTGATACCACCGGGATCGGCCGCAATGAGCAGTTCTTC. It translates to CATSDTTGIGRNEQFF.